This T cell receptor beta chain comes out of a study of sequential checkpoint blockade in melanoma (dated by TCRdb to between 2017 and 2020). Context from the whole study: In a 1:1 randomization, patients received either first-line nivolumab then ipilimumab (arm A) or ipilimumab then nivolumab (arm B). Both trial sequences were followed by maintenance nivolumab. On the study overall, not on this receptor specifically: Validation of the response-prediction model combining TCR metrics and mutation burden is needed in larger, independent patient cohorts.

About this clone itself: Its antigen is unknown. Within one base of it there is no much larger clone, and no base qualities were kept.

The CDR3 runs 13 residues from the cysteine to the phenylalanine. Only the CDR3 DNA is retained, 39 bases long and in frame from the first base. CDR1 LNHDA and CDR2 SQIVND were looked up in the germline V gene (reference sequence). V is pruned by 6 bases and J by 4 bases, leaving 5 bases of the junction without a gene match. This sample's treatment or condition label indicates: randomized to nivolumab then ipilimumab (arm A) or the reverse (arm B). None of the patients in the trial had previously been given DNA-damaging chemotherapy. A FACS Aria II flow cytometer was used to sort live CD3+CD8+ cells that were negative for CD19 and CD56 from thawed PBMCs. Samples came from patients with melanoma in CheckMate 064, a randomized, open-label phase II trial of sequential checkpoint blockade. Peripheral blood mononuclear cells were collected by leukapheresis, purified using Ficoll-Paque, and frozen in human serum containing about 10% DMSO. Right after sorting, the blood CD3+CD8+ cells were verified to be >95% pure, and DNA extraction followed.

The immunoSEQ Assay was used to immunosequence TCRbeta CDR3 regions from genomic DNA. Genomic DNA was amplified by bias-controlled multiplex PCR before high-throughput sequencing. The authors' pipeline ran thus. To quantify the absolute abundance of each unique TCRbeta CDR3 region, the sequences were collapsed and filtered. Clonality was defined as 1 minus Pielou's evenness and was calculated using productive rearrangements only. Clones with significantly greater frequencies in on-treatment versus baseline samples were identified using a previously published method. Sourced from immuneACCESS, this table was stored by TCRdb with only in-frame sequences that have V and J called. A share of the clones is absent; for the studies checked, an unresolved V gene accounts for under half, and the remainder has no known explanation. That table gives V, J and clone size, and the DNA gave D and trimming. The sample includes about 8,200 clones, with 50% to 60% observed a single time. The ten largest clonotypes hold roughly 15% of the sample.

In this chain, TRBV19 is recombined with TRBJ2-7; TRBD1 fits 8 bases in the junction. This clonotype originated in a human donor with melanoma. The sample here was CD8+ T cells sorted from blood (inferred from file names), taken from a patient given nivolumab and ipilimumab in sequence. The CDR3: CASSRQGLYEQYF. The DNA reads TGTGCCAGTAGCCGACAGGGGTTATACGAGCAGTACTTC.